The T cell receptor beta chain under discussion was sequenced for a study of shared clonotypes between healthy human individuals. The run depth of the assay was deep. Assay: immunoSEQ multiplex PCR; the TCRdb copy retains only in-frame clones and omits some. The sample has some 2,000,000 clones, approximately 94% seen once. V was clipped by 3 bases and J by 3 bases; unmatched bases: 2. From germline, CDR1 is KGHSH and CDR2 LQKENI. The CDR3 contains 15 residues. A note on this clone: The same CDR3 can be traced to other DNA sequences in this sample.

The rearrangement joins TRBV18 to TRBJ2-3; 11 nucleotides align to TRBD2. The sample was naive CD4+ T cells sorted from blood. Subset here: CD45RA+ positively selected. The origin of this receptor is a young man in good health. CDR3: CASSPGLAGTDTQYF. The CDR3 coding sequence is TGTGCCAGCTCACCCGGACTAGCGGGTACAGATACGCAGTATTTT.